One sample yielded the 12 T cell receptor beta chains listed below, sequenced in a study of shared clonotypes between healthy human individuals. Libraries were prepared by immunoSEQ multiplex PCR; TCRdb keeps only in-frame clonotypes and omits some of them. The table has around 1,900,000 clones, roughly 93% seen once. Selected positively for CCR7 and CD45RO-negative, naive CD8 cells excluded terminally differentiated effector memory CD45RA+ cells. Sequences were obtained from naive CD8+ T cells from PBMCs. Receptor source: a man aged 18 to 29 in good health. Some clones in this sample may be carry-over from other donors' samples.

The chain recombines TRBV15 with TRBJ2-5; possible D gene TRBD1, 6 bases. CDR3 size: 15 residues. Per germline, CDR1 LNHNV and CDR2 YYDKDF (reference sequence). Trimming stripped 0 bases from V and 5 bases from J, with 13 bases between. CDR3 sequence: CATSRERGLRETQYF. The CDR3 DNA is TGTGCCACCAGCAGAGAGAGGGGGTTGAGGGAGACCCAGTACTTC. Variable domain in full (rest from reference TRBV15 and TRBJ2-5): DAMVIQNPRYQVTQFGKPVTLSCSQTLNHNVMYWYQQKSSQAPKLLFHYYDKDFNNEADTPDNFQSRRPNTSFCFLDIRSPGLGDTAMYLCATSRERGLRETQYFGPGTRLLVL.

The genes are TRBV10-2 and TRBJ2-1; 7 nucleotides match TRBD2. The germline CDR1 and CDR2 sequences are WSHSY and SAAADI. CDR3 length: 14 amino acids. V lost 6 bases and J lost 8; bases outside the gene matches: 10. CDR3 nucleotide sequence: TGCGCCAGCAGGGGGGGGAGTGTATTCTATGAGCAGTTCTTC. Encoded protein: CASRGGSVFYEQFF.

The chain joins TRBV19 to TRBJ2-5; 10 bases fit TRBD2. Germline V gives CDR1 LNHDA, CDR2 SQIVND (reference sequence). J gave up 2 bases and V 7 bases, and 13 bases lay outside the gene matches. The CDR3 is 17 amino acids. The CDR3 DNA reads TGTGCCAGTACCCCAAGTAGGACTAGCGGTAGTCAAGAGACCCAGTACTTC. Its protein product is CASTPSRTSGSQETQYF.

The J gene is TRBJ1-1, the V gene TRBV2; D is unresolved. CDR3 length: 14 residues. Germline V lookup: CDR1 SNHLY, CDR2 FYNNEI. The V gene lost 2 bases and the J gene lost 1 base, with 8 bases spanning the gap. The CDR3 DNA reads TGTGCCAGCAGTGAATGGGTGGGGAACACTGAAGCTTTCTTT. It yields the protein CASSEWVGNTEAFF.

The rearrangement joins TRBV9 to TRBJ1-6; the D is unclear. Germline V CDR1 and CDR2: SGDLS, YYNGEE. The ends were cut back, 0 bases at V and 13 bases at J, with 8 bases in the middle. The CDR3 contains 12 residues. CDR3 DNA sequence: TGTGCCAGCAGCGTAGTCAATTGGCCCCTCCACTTT. Translating gives CASSVVNWPLHF.

The chain links TRBV28 to TRBJ2-3, with D possibly being TRBD2 (5 bases). V was clipped by 10 bases and J by 6 bases, with 14 bases between them. The CDR3 is made up of 12 amino acids. Germline values: CDR1 MDHEN, CDR2 SYDVKM. For the CDR3, the DNA is TGTGCCACCGCGAGGGATGCGGATACGCAGTATTTT. Translating gives CATARDADTQYF. Combining the CDR3 with reference TRBV28 and TRBJ2-3 gives the whole variable domain DVKVTQSSRYLVKRTGEKVFLECVQDMDHENMFWYRQDPGLGLRLIYFSYDVKMKEKGDIPEGYSVSREKKERFSLILESASTNQTSMYLCATARDADTQYFGPGTRLTVL.

The chain joins TRBV25-1 to TRBJ2-1, with unresolved D. The length of the CDR3 is 14 residues. The V gene's germline CDR1 is MGHDK and CDR2 SYGVNS. Trimming cost V 4 bases and J 6 bases, with 13 bases left between them. The CDR3 DNA reads TGTGCCAGCAGTGGGGTGCCAGCCCCCAATGAGCAGTTCTTC. Translating it yields CASSGVPAPNEQFF. Based on the CDR3 plus reference TRBV25-1 and TRBJ2-1, the full variable domain is EADIYQTPRYLVIGTGKKITLECSQTMGHDKMYWYQQDPGMELHLIHYSYGVNSTEKGDLSSESTVSRIRTEHFPLTLESARPSHTSQYLCASSGVPAPNEQFFGPGTRLTVL.

The V and J genes are TRBV28 and TRBJ1-2, with TRBD1 matching over 12 bases. Germline CDR1 and CDR2: MDHEN and SYDVKM. This CDR3 has 18 residues. V shed 0 bases, J shed 2 bases, and the junction held 7 bases outside the gene matches. The CDR3 protein is CASSLWEEGQGANYGYTF. The CDR3 bases are TGTGCCAGCAGTTTATGGGAGGAGGGACAGGGGGCAAACTATGGCTACACCTTC.

As regards this clone: A read error may produce the germline difference seen at one junction end. This chain joins TRBV7-9 and TRBJ2-1; D unclear. Germline V lookup: CDR1 SEHNR, CDR2 FQNEAQ (reference sequence). This CDR3 has 10 amino acids. The CDR3 DNA reads as TGTGCCAGCAGCTTAGACGGTGTGGTCTTC. This encodes CASSLDGVVF. Looking up the rest from reference TRBV7-9 and TRBJ2-1 gives the full variable domain: DTGVSQNPRHKITKRGQNVTFRCDPISEHNRLYWYRQTLGQGPEFLTYFQNEAQLEKSRLLSDRFSAERPKGSFSTLEIQRTEQGDSAMYLCASSLDGVVFGPGTRLTVL.

The V call is TRBV28, the J call TRBJ2-7, with D possibly TRBD1 on 6 matching bases. This CDR3 region has 15 residues. The germline V gene encodes CDR1 MDHEN and CDR2 SYDVKM. V lost 5 bases to trimming and J lost 1 base, with 15 bases between them. The CDR3 here is CASSETGPPSYEQYF. CDR3 DNA: TGTGCCAGCAGTGAAACAGGGCCGCCATCCTACGAGCAGTACTTC.

This clone turned up a few times. The chain couples TRBV13 to TRBJ1-2; 7 positions match TRBD1. CDR1 is PRHDT and CDR2 is FYEKMQ in the germline V gene (reference sequence). The ends lost 2 bases at V and 8 bases at J; junction bases unmatched: 5. The CDR3 has 13 residues. CDR3 sequence reads: CASSLTGAGGYTF. In nucleotides, the CDR3 is TGTGCCAGCAGCTTAACAGGGGCTGGAGGCTACACCTTC.

The CDR3 here is CASSQDVQDEYYNEQFF. In DNA, the CDR3 is TGTGCCAGCAGCCAGGACGTTCAGGACGAATACTACAATGAGCAGTTCTTC. The chain employs TRBV4-2 and TRBJ2-1; D unclear. The V and J ends lost 3 bases and 3 bases respectively, with 18 bases between them. The CDR3 covers 17 residues. Germline V CDR1 and CDR2: LGHNA, YNFKEQ.